A single sample gave rise to the 31 T cell receptor beta chains below, sequenced in a study of tumor and adjacent non-tumor tissue in lung cancer. Three rounds of nested PCR, following a modified ARM-PCR protocol, produced the TCRbeta library. MiXCR, applied by TCRdb to the multiplex PCR reads, yields one record per CDR3 protein. The sample lists 130,000 or so distinct CDR3 sequences; about 66% were seen once. The template was RNA from unsorted bulk tissue. Sequenced material: lung tumor tissue. All receptors derive from a man aged 25 to 40 with non-small cell lung cancer.

Regarding this clonotype: The junction shows a germline mismatch at one end, possibly a read error. The chain has TRBV7-8 and TRBJ1-1; D possibly corresponds to TRBD1 (5 bases). The CDR3 covers 13 residues. The germline gives CDR1 SGHVS, CDR2 FQNEAQ. The CDR3 coding sequence is TGTGCTAGCAGCTTAGTCAGGGAAACTGAAGCTTTCTTT. Residues: CASSLVRETEAFF.

In regard to this clonotype: The germline gene is not matched at one end of the junction; a read error may be the cause. The V gene is TRBV6-5, the J gene TRBJ1-6; the D gene is possibly TRBD1 (6 bases). Germline V gene data show CDR1 as MNHEY and CDR2 as SVGAGI. The CDR3 runs 13 residues. The CDR3 region has the DNA TGTGCCAGTAGTGGACCACAGGGAACACCCCCCCACTTT. Translating it yields CASSGPQGTPPHF.

This clonotype was recorded at least ten times. V and J are TRBV5-6 and TRBJ1-6, with no clear D. V was pared by 0 bases and J by 10 bases, with 8 bases between. This CDR3 region has 13 residues. Germline V gene lookup returns CDR1 SGHDT and CDR2 YYEEEE. This chain's CDR3 is CASSLEEGSPLHF. The DNA of the CDR3 is TGTGCCAGCAGCTTGGAGGAAGGGTCACCCCTCCACTTT.

Concerning this clonotype itself: A read error is possible here, since a much larger clone lies one base away. V is TRBV29-1 and J is TRBJ2-7; D is unresolved. V dropped 5 bases and J dropped 1 base, with 12 bases sitting between them. This CDR3 contains 13 residues. Germline-derived CDR1 and CDR2 are SQVTM and ANQGSEA. The CDR3 sequence: CSVLTGSSYEQYF. The CDR3, as DNA: TGCAGCGTTTTGACCGGTTCATCCTACGAGCAGTACTTC.

With regard to this clonotype: This may come from a read error, since a much larger clone is one base off. The chain employs TRBV4-3 and TRBJ1-2; weak D call: TRBD1 (6 bases). Germline assignment: CDR1 LGHNA and CDR2 YSLEER. The CDR3 is made up of 15 amino acids. The V end lost 0 bases, the J end lost 7 bases, and 15 bases lay between the germline ends. The CDR3 nucleotides are TGCGCCAGCAGCCAAGAACGGGGGCGCGGCTGTGGCTACACCTTC. Translating gives CASSQERGRGCGYTF.

The count of this clonotype is one. A read error is possible here, since a much larger clone lies one base away. CDR3 in DNA: TGTGCCAGCACCCCGATGGTCGGTCAGCCCCAGCATTTT. Its protein product is CASTPMVGQPQHF. The chain links TRBV6-6 to TRBJ1-5; no reliable D call. CDR1 and CDR2 from the germline V gene are MNHNY and SVGAGI (reference sequence). Trimming left V 7 bases short and J 6 bases short, with 13 bases between. CDR3 length: 13 residues.

The chain employs TRBV19 and TRBJ2-5; D may be TRBD1 (5 bases). V lost 5 bases and J lost 1, with 11 bases in between. There are 14 residues in the CDR3. Germline V lookup: CDR1 LNHDA, CDR2 SQIVND (reference sequence). CDR3 nucleotide sequence: TGTGCCAGTAGTCCCCGACAGCTCCAAGAGACCCAGTACTTC. Translation: CASSPRQLQETQYF.

To note about this clonotype: Since no conserved phenylalanine or tryptophan closes the CDR3, a read error is the likely cause. The chain employs TRBV7-8 and TRBJ1-5; TRBD1 matches 7 bases. The J call may be in error: the DNA end matches TRBJ2-3 better. This CDR3 comprises 14 residues. Germline loops: CDR1 SGHVS, CDR2 FQNEAQ. The chain's CDR3 is CASTGQTLYQPQYI. The CDR3 coding sequence is TGTGCCAGCACGGGACAGACCCTCTATCAGCCCCAGTATATT.

A note on this clonotype: The conserved final phenylalanine or tryptophan is absent from the CDR3, which likely points to a read error. The chain joins TRBV5-1 to TRBJ2-4, with TRBD1 matching 10 bases. This CDR3 comprises 13 residues. The germline V gene encodes CDR1 SGHRS and CDR2 YFSETQ. The V gene end was trimmed by 7 bases and the J gene end by 8 bases; junction bases not matched to a gene: 6. The CDR3 region has the DNA TGCGCCAGCTCCGGGACAGGGGCATACATTCAGTACATC. Its protein is CASSGTGAYIQYI.

This clonotype was seen just once. A junction end diverges from the germline sequence, so it may reflect a read error. The V and J genes are TRBV12-3 or TRBV12-4 and TRBJ2-1; D not resolved. The CDR3 spans 15 residues. CDR3 nucleotides: TGTACCAGCAGTCCCCCAGAGGACGGAAACAATGAGCAGTTCTTC. This encodes CTSSPPEDGNNEQFF.

Of note for this clonotype: It may be a read error: a sequence one base away is much more abundant. The V gene is TRBV12-3 or TRBV12-4, the J gene TRBJ1-5, with 7 bases matching TRBD1. The trim removed 8 bases at V and 6 bases at J, leaving 4 bases unmatched. CDR3 length: 12 residues. This CDR3 reads CASCSGGQPQHF. Written as DNA, the CDR3 is TGTGCCAGCTGTTCAGGGGGTCAGCCCCAGCATTTT.

Concerning this clonotype: A read error is possible here, since a much larger clone lies one base away. V is TRBV4-3 and J is TRBJ2-7; possibly TRBD1 or TRBD2 for D (7 bases each). The CDR3 covers 16 residues. Germline values: CDR1 LGHNA, CDR2 YSLEER. V shed 0 bases and J shed 6 bases, with 18 bases lying between them. CDR3 sequence (DNA): TGCGCCAGCAGCCAAGATGCGCAGGGGGGGCAAGGCGAGCAGTACTTC. Its protein product is CASSQDAQGGQGEQYF.

This clonotype was detected only a few times. A much larger clone is a single base away; this may be a read error. The V call is TRBV11-3, the J call TRBJ2-7, with D perhaps matching TRBD2 (7 bases). The germline V and J ends were trimmed by 4 bases and 9 bases, with 19 bases remaining between them. The germline V gene has CDR1 SGHNT and CDR2 YENEEA. The CDR3 spans 14 residues. The CDR3 sequence: CASSWGGRDDAQYF. The CDR3 nucleotides are TGTGCCAGCAGCTGGGGGGGCCGTGACGACGCGCAGTACTTC.

Turning to this clonotype: An end of the junction differs from the germline gene, which may be a read error. The CDR3 sequence: CSAKATASTHYF. The CDR3 DNA is TGCAGTGCTAAAGCCACCGCATCGACCCACTACTTC. V and J are TRBV20-1 and TRBJ2-5; D unresolved. The germline V gene has CDR1 DFQATT and CDR2 SNEGSKA (reference sequence). The CDR3 totals 12 residues.

Comment on this clonotype: A much bigger clone sits one base away, suggesting this may be a read error. V is TRBV20-1 and J is TRBJ1-5; the match to TRBD1 covers 7 bases. Germline CDR1 DFQATT, CDR2 SNEGSKA (reference sequence). J lost 4 bases, V lost 3 bases, and 6 bases had no gene match. This CDR3 comprises 14 residues. DNA for the CDR3: TGCAGTGCTAGGATGGGACAGAGGAATCAGCCCCAGCATTTT. Translation: CSARMGQRNQPQHF.

This clonotype came up a few times. This may be a read error: a much more frequent sequence differs by one nucleotide. This chain uses TRBV6-5 with TRBJ2-6, with 8 bases lining up with TRBD1. Germline-derived CDR1 and CDR2 are MNHEY and SVGAGI. The CDR3 runs to 18 residues. CDR3 in amino acids: CARSSSGQAFSGANVLTF. The CDR3 nucleotides are TGTGCCAGGAGTTCGTCGGGACAGGCGTTCTCTGGGGCCAACGTCCTGACTTTC.

V usage is TRBV11-3 and J usage is TRBJ2-7, with no clear D. This CDR3 spans 15 amino acids. CDR1 is SGHNT, CDR2 YENEEA, per germline. The V end lost 9 bases, the J end lost 0 bases, and 18 bases lay between the germline ends. The chain's CDR3 is CASSPRSRSSYEQYF. The CDR3 DNA sequence: TGTGCCAGTAGCCCGCGCAGCAGGAGCTCCTACGAGCAGTACTTC. Full variable domain (remainder filled in from reference TRBV11-3 and TRBJ2-7): EAGVVQSPRYKIIEKKQPVAFWCNPISGHNTLYWYLQNLGQGPELLIRYENEEAVDDSQLPKDRFSAERLKGVDSTLKIQPAELGDSAVYLCASSPRSRSSYEQYFGPGTRLTVT.

This clonotype is a singleton in its sample. A much larger clone lies one base from this, so it may be a read error. The V and J genes are TRBV6-5 and TRBJ2-1, with a possible D match to TRBD1 (5 bases). The length of the CDR3 is 12 residues. CDR1 and CDR2 (germline): MNHEY, SVGAGI. The CDR3 nucleotides read TGTGCCAGCAGACAACAGGACAATGGGCAGTTCTTC. Encoded protein: CASRQQDNGQFF.

This clonotype has a count of ten or more. The chain has TRBV4-2 and TRBJ2-1, with 10 positions matching TRBD2. The germline gives CDR1 LGHNA, CDR2 YNFKEQ. V was clipped by 4 bases and J by 4 bases; unmatched bases: 7. The length of the CDR3 is 16 residues. Here the CDR3 DNA reads TGTGCCAGCAGCCCCGCCGGAGCGGGAGGGTACAATGAGCAGTTCTTC. Encoded protein: CASSPAGAGGYNEQFF.

Worth noting for this clonotype: With a much larger clone just one base away, this may be a read error. CDR3 sequence reads: CAGSTGLAGGTDSTDTQYF. In nucleotides, the CDR3 is TGTGCCGGCAGCACGGGACTAGCGGGAGGAACGGATAGCACAGATACGCAGTATTTT. This chain connects TRBV5-4 to TRBJ2-3; TRBD2 agrees at 15 bases. The CDR3 is 19 amino acids. CDR1 and CDR2 (germline): SGHNT, YYREEE (reference sequence).

The V call is TRBV12-3 or TRBV12-4, the J call TRBJ2-3; 9 nucleotides align to TRBD1. CDR3 length: 15 residues. With 5 bases clipped from V and 5 bases from J, the junction kept 8 bases outside the gene matches. CDR3 amino acids: CASSNAGQGIDTQYF. The CDR3 coding sequence is TGTGCCAGCAGTAATGCGGGACAGGGCATAGATACGCAGTATTTT.

With regard to this clonotype: Sequence at one end of the junction differs from germline and may be a read error. The rearrangement joins TRBV7-9 to TRBJ2-2; weak D call: TRBD2 (5 bases). The CDR3 length is 11 residues. The germline CDR1 and CDR2 sequences are SEHNR and FQNEAQ (reference sequence). The CDR3 here is CASSNTGELVF. The CDR3 DNA reads TGTGCCAGCAGCAACACCGGGGAGCTGGTTTTT.

This clonotype was detected a few times. Since a much larger clone is just one base distant, this may be a read error. CDR3 sequence reads: CANRREAFGGTQYF. CDR3 DNA sequence: TGTGCCAACAGAAGAGAGGCGTTTGGGGGGACCCAGTACTTC. The chain recombines TRBV6-5 with TRBJ2-5; D is tentatively TRBD1 or TRBD2 (5 bases each). V was shortened by 10 bases and J by 7 bases, with 22 bases between the two germline ends. CDR1 and CDR2 (germline): MNHEY, SVGAGI. The CDR3 is 14 residues long.

A remark on this clonotype: A much bigger clone sits one base away, suggesting this may be a read error. The conserved closing phenylalanine or tryptophan is absent in this CDR3, likely reflecting a read error. The J gene is TRBJ2-1, the V gene TRBV29-1, with TRBD2 matching over 7 bases. Unmatched junction bases numbered 5, after V lost 3 bases and J lost 3 bases. In germline, CDR1 is SQVTM, CDR2 ANQGSEA. The CDR3 spans 14 residues. The DNA of the CDR3 is TGCAGCGTTGACGGGGGAGGGCGCTACAATGAGCAGTTCATC. Its translation: CSVDGGGRYNEQFI.

This chain joins TRBV6-5 and TRBJ2-1, with 9 bases aligning to TRBD2. The ends lost 7 bases at V and 6 bases at J; junction bases unmatched: 7. The CDR3 has 14 amino acids. Per germline, CDR1 MNHEY and CDR2 SVGAGI. As DNA, the CDR3 is TGTGCCAGCATGTCGCTAGCGGGGTGCAATGAGCAGTTCTTC. Its translation is CASMSLAGCNEQFF.

The chain joins TRBV6-6 to TRBJ2-7, with 7 nucleotides matching TRBD2. V gave up 8 bases and J gave up 2 bases; unmatched junction bases: 6. Germline V gives CDR1 MNHNY, CDR2 SVGAGI (reference sequence). The CDR3 covers 13 residues. The CDR3 region is CASQRDCAYEQYF. The CDR3 DNA follows: TGTGCCAGCCAGCGGGACTGCGCCTACGAGCAGTACTTC.

A note on this clonotype: This may be a read error, as it is one base from a much larger clone. V gene TRBV12-3 or TRBV12-4 combines with J gene TRBJ2-1, with unresolved D. This CDR3 has 12 residues. CDR3 sequence (DNA): TGTGCCAGCAGGGTGCATTACAATGAGCTGTTCTTC. This encodes CASRVHYNELFF.

The genes are TRBV12-3 or TRBV12-4 and TRBJ1-5; weak D call: TRBD1 (6 bases). Between the trimmed V and J ends, which lost 7 bases and 6 bases, there was a span of 16 bases. This CDR3 is 14 amino acids long. The CDR3 DNA is TGTGCCAGCACCCTGGGGGGGGGCGGTCAGCCCCAGCATTTT. This sequence encodes CASTLGGGGQPQHF.

This clonotype was detected once. A clone one base away is much larger, so this may be a read error. The V gene is TRBV6-6, the J gene TRBJ1-5, with 10 bases fitting TRBD1. Germline-derived CDR1 and CDR2 are MNHNY and SVGAGI (reference sequence). The CDR3 contains 15 residues. The chain's CDR3 is CASSYGDRGYQPKHF. The CDR3, as DNA: TGTGCCAGCAGTTATGGGGACAGGGGCTATCAGCCCAAGCATTTT.

Comment on this clonotype: The junction departs from the called germline gene at one end, perhaps through a read error. In DNA form, the CDR3 reads TGTGCTAGCAGTACCGAATCTTCCGGGGAGCTGTTTTTT. This gives the protein CASSTESSGELFF. V and J are TRBV6-1 and TRBJ2-2; D is unresolved. The CDR3 contains 13 residues. CDR1 MNHNS and CDR2 SASEGT come from the germline V gene.

Concerning this clonotype itself: Because the CDR3 is missing its conserved closing phenylalanine or tryptophan, this is likely a read error. The chain recombines TRBV7-9 with TRBJ2-5; TRBD2 matches 13 bases. CDR1 and CDR2 from the germline V gene are SEHNR and FQNEAQ (reference sequence). The CDR3 runs 17 residues. V lost 2 bases and J lost 5; bases outside the gene matches: 8. The CDR3 bases are TGTGCCAGCAGCTTAAATTGGACTAGCGGGGGAGTGGAGACCCAGTACTTA. This sequence encodes CASSLNWTSGGVETQYL.